This T cell receptor beta chain was observed in a study of blood T cells in healthy people across ages. Study conclusions and caveats: The donors' CMV status was not determined, possibly confounding changes in expanded clonotypes. Long-lived donors exceeded aged donors in naive CD4+ cells and diversity. Diversity of TCR beta per million T cells declined in a roughly linear way with age.

In this sample, this clonotype turned up many times. Its antigen remains unknown. The authors ran a second PCR of about 6 to 11 cycles using a sample-barcoded 5' primer and a J-beta primer mix. TCRdb re-called the 5' RACE reads with MiXCR, one entry per CDR3 protein. Among 550,000 to 800,000 distinct CDR3 sequences listed, roughly 32% were seen once. V lost 0 bases, J lost 7 bases, and 7 bases stayed unmatched. The CDR3 sequence is 16 residues long. Per the germline V gene, CDR1 is KGHSH and CDR2 is LQKENI. The TCR comes from a woman aged 80 or over in good health. Source material: blood. The gene calls are TRBV18 and TRBJ2-1, with 9 bases aligning to TRBD1. Written as DNA, the CDR3 is TGTGCCAGCTCACCACCCGGGACAGGGCCTCTGAATGAGCAGTTCTTC. As protein: CASSPPGTGPLNEQFF.